Following are 32 T cell receptor beta chains from one sample sequenced in a study of cytomegalovirus exposure and HLA in healthy donors. Primers included in the PCR were 60 Vbeta and 13 Jbeta primers. Only in-frame clones appear in the TCRdb table, and some are missing; sequencing was by immunoSEQ multiplex PCR. The repertoire consists of 120,000 or so clones, with 80% to 90% occurring once and the leading ten covering about 1.8%. Sequencing used PBMCs. These receptors all come from a man between 40 and 49 years old in good health and CMV-seronegative.

The chain joins TRBV19 to TRBJ1-3; the match to TRBD1 covers 8 bases. The CDR3 spans 16 residues. Germline CDR1 LNHDA, CDR2 SQIVND (reference sequence). V trimming: 5 bases; J trimming: 2 bases; junction bases outside the gene matches: 8. CDR3 DNA sequence: TGTGCCAGTAGTCCGGGACAGGTCCTGGCTGGAAACACCATATATTTT. It is translated as CASSPGQVLAGNTIYF.

V is TRBV7-2 and J is TRBJ2-2; D remains ambiguous. This CDR3 is 14 amino acids long. With 5 bases removed from V and 4 bases from J, the gap between germline ends came to 11 bases. Looked up from germline, CDR1 is SGHTA and CDR2 is FQGNSA. CDR3 sequence reads: CASSPSLATGELFF. The CDR3 nucleotides read TGTGCCAGCAGCCCCTCATTAGCCACCGGGGAGCTGTTTTTT.

Concerning this clone: Other DNA sequences within the sample encode an identical CDR3. V and J are TRBV7-2 and TRBJ1-1; 9 positions agree with TRBD1. Germline CDR1 and CDR2: SGHTA and FQGNSA. This CDR3 comprises 14 residues. The V and J ends lost 4 bases and 4 bases, in that order; junction bases with no gene match: 4. The CDR3 DNA follows: TGTGCCAGCAGCTCACGACAGGGGGGCACTGAAGCTTTCTTT. Translation gives CASSSRQGGTEAFF.

The chain carries TRBV9 and TRBJ2-3; possible D gene TRBD2, 5 bases. The CDR3 totals 15 residues. The V gene's germline CDR1 is SGDLS and CDR2 YYNGEE. Trimming removed 3 bases at V and 6 bases at J, with 17 bases between. The CDR3 DNA follows: TGTGCCAGCAGCGCGGATGGGCGGAGAGGGGATACGCAGTATTTT. This translates into CASSADGRRGDTQYF.

This chain connects TRBV6-1 to TRBJ2-2, with 8 bases aligning to TRBD1. The CDR3 spans 14 residues. Losses at the gene ends were 3 bases for V and 4 bases for J; bases not matched to a gene: 1. Germline CDR1 reads MNHNS; CDR2 reads SASEGT. CDR3: CASSDRGRTGELFF. Written as DNA, the CDR3 is TGTGCCAGCAGTGACAGGGGGCGCACCGGGGAGCTGTTTTTT.

This clone showed up just a few times. The chain uses TRBV4-3 and TRBJ2-1, with D possibly matching TRBD1 (7 bases). The CDR3 consists of 14 residues. Germline CDR1 and CDR2: LGHNA and YSLEER. The ends were cut back, 4 bases at V and 12 bases at J, with 19 bases in the middle. The chain's CDR3 is CASSLLTQGGGQFF. CDR3 coding DNA: TGCGCCAGCAGCCTCCTAACGCAGGGGGGTGGGCAGTTCTTC.

The chain couples TRBV18 to TRBJ1-2, with a possible D match to TRBD1 (6 bases). Trimming pared 2 bases from V and 8 bases from J, leaving 15 bases between. The CDR3 is 14 amino acids. CDR1 is KGHSH and CDR2 is LQKENI in the germline V gene. CDR3 in amino acids: CASSPETADSGYTF. CDR3 bases: TGTGCCAGCTCACCAGAAACGGCGGACAGCGGCTACACCTTC.

The CDR3 loop is CASSSPPVPTYEQYF. CDR3 in DNA: TGTGCCAGCAGTTCCCCCCCAGTTCCAACCTACGAGCAGTACTTC. This sequence joins TRBV28 and TRBJ2-7, with unresolved D. Germline V lookup: CDR1 MDHEN, CDR2 SYDVKM. The germline V and J ends were trimmed by 4 bases and 2 bases, with 15 bases remaining between them. This CDR3 is 15 amino acids long.

V is TRBV11-1 and J is TRBJ1-2; unclear D gene. The CDR3 length is 14 residues. Between the trimmed V and J ends, which lost 2 bases and 4 bases, there was a span of 11 bases. The germline V gene has CDR1 SGHAT and CDR2 FQDESV (reference sequence). The CDR3 protein is CASSLYPGTYGYTF. CDR3 sequence (DNA): TGTGCCAGCAGCTTATACCCGGGTACCTATGGCTACACCTTC.

The chain recombines TRBV4-3 with TRBJ2-7; unclear D gene. From germline, CDR1 is LGHNA and CDR2 YSLEER. The CDR3 is 16 amino acids. V was clipped by 0 bases and J by 2 bases, with 14 bases between them. The CDR3 DNA reads as TGCGCCAGCAGCCAAGAGTTGGGCCCAGCCCCCTACGAGCAGTACTTC. It translates to CASSQELGPAPYEQYF.

The gene calls are TRBV9 and TRBJ2-1; D is unclear. The CDR3 covers 15 residues. Germline V CDR1 and CDR2: SGDLS, YYNGEE. V shed 0 bases and J shed 6 bases, with 13 bases lying between them. This CDR3 is CASSVARVPFNEQFF. The CDR3 DNA reads as TGTGCCAGCAGCGTAGCCCGGGTCCCCTTCAATGAGCAGTTCTTC.

V gene TRBV7-2 combines with J gene TRBJ1-6; D unclear. Germline CDR1 reads SGHTA; CDR2 reads FQGNSA. V was clipped by 4 bases and J by 11 bases, with 9 bases between them. The CDR3 runs 12 residues. CDR3 in amino acids: CASSSNLTPLHF. The CDR3 DNA reads TGTGCCAGCAGCTCGAATCTAACACCCCTCCACTTT.

This clone was picked up a small number of times. The chain uses TRBV2 and TRBJ2-1; weak D call: TRBD1 (6 bases). Trimming stripped 3 bases from V and 2 bases from J, with 14 bases between. The CDR3 covers 16 residues. Germline V gene data show CDR1 as SNHLY and CDR2 as FYNNEI. The CDR3 DNA sequence: TGTGCCAGCAGTGAGGACAGCACCCAGCCCTACAATGAGCAGTTCTTC. It translates to CASSEDSTQPYNEQFF.

The sample holds a few counts of this clone. The chain combines TRBV30 with TRBJ2-7, with D hard to call. Germline V gene lookup returns CDR1 GTSNPN and CDR2 SVGIG (reference sequence). The CDR3 runs 11 residues. Trimming shortened V by 1 base and J by 3 bases, and 4 bases separated the two germline ends. CDR3 in amino acids: CAWSDSYEQYF. The CDR3 DNA reads TGTGCCTGGAGTGACAGCTACGAGCAGTACTTC.

The chain is built from TRBV29-1 and TRBJ1-5, with no clear D. Germline values: CDR1 SQVTM, CDR2 ANQGSEA. The germline V and J ends were trimmed by 4 bases and 4 bases, with 8 bases remaining between them. This CDR3 region has 12 residues. The chain's CDR3 is CSVGGGNQPQHF. The CDR3 DNA follows: TGCAGCGTTGGAGGCGGGAATCAGCCCCAGCATTTT.

V is TRBV12-5 and J is TRBJ2-2; tentatively, D is TRBD2 (5 bases). Germline assignment: CDR1 LGHNT and CDR2 FRNRAP. V was clipped by 7 bases and J by 6 bases, with 12 bases between them. The CDR3 consists of 13 residues. CDR3 bases: TGTGCTAGTGACCAAAGAGGGTCCGGGGAGCTGTTTTTT. As protein: CASDQRGSGELFF.

There are a few counts of this clone. The J gene is TRBJ2-6, the V gene TRBV30; D might be TRBD1 (6 bases). V dropped 2 bases and J dropped 4 bases, with 21 bases sitting between them. This CDR3 is 18 amino acids long. Germline values: CDR1 GTSNPN, CDR2 SVGIG (reference sequence). In DNA form, the CDR3 reads TGTGCCTGGAGTTATACGGGCAGGGGCTTAACAGGGGCCAACGTCCTGACTTTC. Translating gives CAWSYTGRGLTGANVLTF.

This chain links TRBV5-6 with TRBJ2-5; weak D call: TRBD1 (6 bases). In germline, CDR1 is SGHDT, CDR2 YYEEEE. The CDR3 consists of 13 residues. Trimming took off 1 base at V and 4 bases at J, with 8 bases between the two ends. This chain's CDR3 is CASSLIQGETQYF. CDR3 in DNA: TGTGCCAGCAGCTTGATACAGGGAGAGACCCAGTACTTC. The full variable domain, its missing parts supplied by reference TRBV5-6 and TRBJ2-5, is DAGVTQSPTHLIKTRGQQVTLRCSPKSGHDTVSWYQQALGQGPQFIFQYYEEEERQRGNFPDRFSGHQFPNYSSELNVNALLLGDSALYLCASSLIQGETQYFGPGTRLLVL.

The chain is built from TRBV19 and TRBJ1-2; D perhaps matches TRBD1 (6 bases). The ends were cut back, 0 bases at V and 5 bases at J, with 16 bases in the middle. From germline, CDR1 is LNHDA and CDR2 SQIVND (reference sequence). The CDR3 is 16 residues long. CDR3 bases: TGTGCCAGTAGTATAGAAAGGCAGGCCCAGGGGTATGGCTACACCTTC. This translates into CASSIERQAQGYGYTF.

The V and J genes are TRBV29-1 and TRBJ2-7, with 13 bases that match TRBD2. The CDR3 is 15 amino acids. J was trimmed by 2 bases and V by 2 bases; bases with no gene match: 3. Germline V gene lookup returns CDR1 SQVTM and CDR2 ANQGSEA. The CDR3 nucleotides read TGCAGCGTTGAAAAAGGGACTAGCGGGGCCTACGAGCAGTACTTC. Translated, it gives CSVEKGTSGAYEQYF.

Here the CDR3 DNA reads TGTGCCAGCAGCCTAGCGGGAGGCCGGAATGAGCAGTTCTTC. Translation gives CASSLAGGRNEQFF. The V gene is TRBV2, the J gene TRBJ2-1; 11 nucleotides agree with TRBD2. The CDR3 is made up of 14 amino acids. From germline, CDR1 is SNHLY and CDR2 FYNNEI. With 6 bases clipped from V and 7 bases from J, the junction kept 5 bases outside the gene matches.

The rearrangement uses TRBV28 and TRBJ1-5, with 10 bases matching TRBD1. Germline V gene lookup returns CDR1 MDHEN and CDR2 SYDVKM. Germline trimming cut 7 bases from V and 2 bases from J; bases unmatched to any gene: 5. The CDR3 loop spans 15 amino acids. This CDR3 reads CASTDRGLGNQPQHF. The CDR3 DNA follows: TGTGCCAGCACCGACAGGGGGCTTGGCAATCAGCCCCAGCATTTT.

This clone has just one count. The CDR3: CSVERTGCAFF. Here the CDR3 DNA reads TGCAGCGTTGAACGGACAGGGTGTGCTTTCTTT. V and J are TRBV29-1 and TRBJ1-1; 8 bases match TRBD1. Trimming removed 2 bases from V and 11 bases from J; junction bases left unmatched: 4. The germline V gene has CDR1 SQVTM and CDR2 ANQGSEA. The CDR3 consists of 11 residues.

The rearrangement links TRBV9 to TRBJ2-7; D is unresolved. V lost 0 bases to trimming and J lost 5 bases, with 9 bases between them. Germline V CDR1 and CDR2: SGDLS, YYNGEE. The CDR3 spans 13 residues. CDR3 sequence (DNA): TGTGCCAGCAGCGTAGATGAGGTGAACGAGCAGTACTTC. This encodes CASSVDEVNEQYF.

CDR3 sequence: CAWRRPSGSPYEQYF. DNA for the CDR3: TGTGCCTGGAGACGACCTAGCGGCAGCCCCTACGAGCAGTACTTC. This sequence joins TRBV30 and TRBJ2-7; TRBD2 aligns across 7 bases. CDR3 size: 15 residues. Germline CDR1 reads GTSNPN; CDR2 reads SVGIG (reference sequence). With 3 bases clipped from V and 2 bases from J, the junction kept 10 bases outside the gene matches.

The chain combines TRBV30 with TRBJ1-4, with TRBD1 matching 7 bases. The germline V gene has CDR1 GTSNPN and CDR2 SVGIG (reference sequence). The length of the CDR3 is 12 residues. V lost 6 bases to trimming and J lost 7 bases; unmatched junction nucleotides: 5. CDR3 protein: CACRTGPEKLFF. As DNA, the CDR3 is TGTGCCTGTCGGACAGGACCTGAAAAACTGTTTTTT.

This chain uses TRBV12-5 with TRBJ1-1; no definite D call. This CDR3 has 14 residues. Trimming pared 2 bases from V and 8 bases from J, leaving 15 bases between. CDR1 is LGHNT and CDR2 is FRNRAP in the germline V gene. This CDR3 is CASGLPSSGGEAFF. The CDR3 DNA is TGTGCTAGTGGTTTGCCGAGCTCAGGTGGAGAAGCTTTCTTT.

The chain recombines TRBV11-2 with TRBJ2-5; 13 bases are shared with TRBD2. J gave up 3 bases and V 4 bases, and 8 bases lay outside the gene matches. Germline CDR1 is SGHAT and CDR2 is FQNNGV. The CDR3 sequence is 17 residues long. The CDR3 region is CASSYGSGLAGEETQYF. Written as DNA, the CDR3 is TGTGCCAGCAGCTACGGCAGCGGACTAGCGGGAGAAGAGACCCAGTACTTC.

This chain uses TRBV30 with TRBJ2-5; 9 nucleotides match TRBD2. The CDR3 contains 13 residues. Germline trimming cut 6 bases from V and 5 bases from J; bases unmatched to any gene: 7. CDR1 is GTSNPN, CDR2 SVGIG, per germline (reference sequence). Here the CDR3 reads CACSGGTGETQYF. CDR3 in DNA: TGTGCCTGTAGCGGGGGAACCGGGGAGACCCAGTACTTC.

CDR3 amino acids: CASSLAVTGELFF. The CDR3 DNA reads as TGCGCCAGCAGCTTGGCAGTCACCGGGGAGCTGTTTTTT. The chain employs TRBV5-1 and TRBJ2-2; D unresolved. In germline, CDR1 is SGHRS, CDR2 YFSETQ. The ends were cut back, 0 bases at V and 4 bases at J, with 4 bases in the middle. The CDR3 is 13 residues long.

The V and J genes are TRBV5-1 and TRBJ2-7; 7 bases map to TRBD2. CDR3 size: 15 residues. Germline V lookup: CDR1 SGHRS, CDR2 YFSETQ. With V trimmed by 0 bases and J by 0 bases, 3 bases remained unmatched. This CDR3 reads CASSLEGGPSYEQYF. The DNA for the CDR3 is TGCGCCAGCAGCTTGGAGGGAGGGCCCTCCTACGAGCAGTACTTC.

This clone was seen just once. This sequence joins TRBV7-2 and TRBJ2-3; D is possibly TRBD2 (7 bases). V lost 0 bases, J lost 2 bases, and 9 bases lay in between. This CDR3 region has 15 residues. Germline V gives CDR1 SGHTA, CDR2 FQGNSA. The CDR3 region has the DNA TGTGCCAGCAGCTTAGCGGGGGGGGCCACAGATACGCAGTATTTT. Encoded protein: CASSLAGGATDTQYF.